The 11 T cell receptor beta chains reported below all come from one sample, sequenced in a study of blood T cell repertoires in COVID-19. TCRdb's copy holds only in-frame clones and misses some; the assay was immunoSEQ multiplex PCR. This table has just under 80,000 clones, less than 85% appearing once. Material for sequencing was peripheral blood. Every receptor here comes from a woman aged 70 to 79 with acute or convalescent COVID-19.

This clone was counted between two and nine times. This rearrangement joins TRBV2 to TRBJ2-2, with TRBD2 matching 9 bases. CDR3 length equals 15 residues. Germline CDR1 SNHLY, CDR2 FYNNEI. Germline trimming cut 7 bases from V and 2 bases from J; bases unmatched to any gene: 5. This chain's CDR3 is CASTQGLANTGELFF. CDR3 sequence (DNA): TGTGCCAGCACCCAGGGACTAGCTAACACCGGGGAGCTGTTTTTT.

This chain links TRBV7-8 with TRBJ2-2, with 13 bases lining up with TRBD2. The junction had 10 bases not matched to a gene; V was cut back by 5 bases and J by 7 bases. The length of the CDR3 is 17 residues. In germline, CDR1 is SGHVS, CDR2 FQNEAQ. CDR3 sequence: CASSAGLAGPSGGELFF. CDR3 DNA: TGTGCCAGCAGCGCGGGACTAGCGGGGCCGAGCGGCGGGGAGCTGTTTTTT.

This chain uses TRBV6-4 with TRBJ2-3; D is possibly TRBD2 (6 bases). This CDR3 is built from 13 residues. Germline V CDR1 and CDR2: MRHNA, SNTAGT. The germline V and J ends were trimmed by 0 bases and 6 bases, with 7 bases remaining between them. The CDR3 coding sequence is TGTGCCAGCAGTGACTCTGGGGGGGATACGCAGTATTTT. This sequence encodes CASSDSGGDTQYF.

The chain recombines TRBV5-5 with TRBJ2-1; D is possibly TRBD2 (5 bases). The V and J ends lost 6 bases and 0 bases respectively, with 13 bases between them. This CDR3 is 15 amino acids long. Germline assignment: CDR1 SGHKS and CDR2 YYEKEE (reference sequence). The CDR3 loop reads CASTQAGRSYNEQFF. The DNA for the CDR3 is TGTGCCAGCACCCAGGCGGGCCGCTCCTACAATGAGCAGTTCTTC.

V and J are TRBV7-9 and TRBJ2-5; perhaps TRBD1 as D (6 bases). The CDR3 runs to 17 residues. Trimming left V 4 bases short and J 5 bases short, with 23 bases between. CDR1 and CDR2 (germline): SEHNR, FQNEAQ (reference sequence). The CDR3 sequence: CASSSNDEDSPVETQYF. CDR3 coding DNA: TGTGCCAGCAGCTCGAACGACGAGGACAGCCCTGTGGAGACCCAGTACTTC. Drawing the rest from reference TRBV7-9 and TRBJ2-5, the complete variable domain is DTGVSQNPRHKITKRGQNVTFRCDPISEHNRLYWYRQTLGQGPEFLTYFQNEAQLEKSRLLSDRFSAERPKGSFSTLEIQRTEQGDSAMYLCASSSNDEDSPVETQYFGPGTRLLVL.

The chain has TRBV4-2 and TRBJ2-3; perhaps TRBD2 as D (7 bases). V lost 1 base to trimming and J lost 3 bases, with 14 bases between them. This CDR3 has 16 residues. Germline CDR1 LGHNA, CDR2 YNFKEQ. This chain's CDR3 is CASSQGGGGGTDTQYF. Here the CDR3 DNA reads TGTGCCAGCAGCCAAGGGGGGGGCGGGGGTACAGATACGCAGTATTTT.

V gene TRBV7-9 combines with J gene TRBJ1-2; D uncertain. V gave up 1 base and J gave up 4 bases, with 4 bases separating them. Germline lookup yields CDR1 SEHNR and CDR2 FQNEAQ (reference sequence). The CDR3 contains 12 residues. The CDR3 loop is CASSLVLYGYTF. The CDR3 nucleotides are TGTGCCAGCAGCTTAGTCCTCTATGGCTACACCTTC.

The rearrangement joins TRBV5-6 to TRBJ1-1, with a weak D call TRBD1 (6 bases). The germline V gene encodes CDR1 SGHDT and CDR2 YYEEEE. V gave up 7 bases and J gave up 5 bases, with 18 bases separating them. The CDR3 is 14 amino acids. The CDR3 DNA is TGTGCCAGCCACGTACGGGGGGCTCAGACTGAAGCTTTCTTT. Its translation is CASHVRGAQTEAFF. Together with reference TRBV5-6 and TRBJ1-1, the CDR3 gives the full variable domain: DAGVTQSPTHLIKTRGQQVTLRCSPKSGHDTVSWYQQALGQGPQFIFQYYEEEERQRGNFPDRFSGHQFPNYSSELNVNALLLGDSALYLCASHVRGAQTEAFFGQGTRLTVV.

V and J are TRBV5-1 and TRBJ2-1, with a possible D match to TRBD1 (6 bases). Germline V gene lookup returns CDR1 SGHRS and CDR2 YFSETQ. V gave up 0 bases and J gave up 6 bases, with 13 bases separating them. This CDR3 has 15 residues. The CDR3 sequence: CASSLVRGISNEQFF. CDR3 coding DNA: TGCGCCAGCAGCTTGGTCAGGGGAATCAGCAATGAGCAGTTCTTC.

This clone has more than one count but fewer than ten. The chain employs TRBV18 and TRBJ2-2, with 9 bases lining up with TRBD1. Germline trimming cut 3 bases from V and 2 bases from J; bases unmatched to any gene: 10. The CDR3 is 18 amino acids. In germline, CDR1 is KGHSH, CDR2 LQKENI. The CDR3 region is CASSPHRTGDHNTGELFF. The CDR3 DNA sequence: TGTGCCAGCTCACCCCACCGGACAGGGGATCATAACACCGGGGAGCTGTTTTTT.

This sequence joins TRBV7-2 and TRBJ1-4; the D is unclear. Trimming took 4 bases from V and 8 from J, leaving 17 bases between them. From germline, CDR1 is SGHTA and CDR2 FQGNSA. The CDR3 is made up of 15 amino acids. CDR3 protein: CASSSGSSLPEKLFF. CDR3 DNA sequence: TGTGCCAGCAGCTCCGGGAGTTCACTCCCAGAAAAACTGTTTTTT.